A single sample gave rise to the 27 T cell receptor beta chains below, sequenced in a study of cytomegalovirus exposure and HLA in healthy donors. In the PCR, 60 Vbeta and 13 Jbeta primers were used. The data were produced by immunoSEQ multiplex PCR, yet TCRdb's version contains in-frame clones alone and is incomplete. The table lists some 180,000 clones, under 85% of them singletons. The sample taken for sequencing was PBMCs. The receptor set was obtained from a male donor in good health and CMV-seronegative.

The chain carries TRBV30 and TRBJ1-5; TRBD1 agrees at 9 bases. Trimming took 4 bases from V and 7 from J; bases not matched to a gene: 8. The CDR3 spans 14 residues. The germline CDR1 and CDR2 sequences are GTSNPN and SVGIG (reference sequence). The CDR3 DNA reads as TGTGCCTGGACACGGGACAGGGTGGGGCAGCCCCAGCATTTT. Translated, it gives CAWTRDRVGQPQHF.

V and J are TRBV29-1 and TRBJ2-7, with TRBD1 matching 9 bases. The CDR3 contains 12 residues. Germline V CDR1 and CDR2: SQVTM, ANQGSEA. V was clipped by 4 bases and J by 4 bases; unmatched bases: 2. CDR3 coding DNA: TGCAGCGTTGCGGGACAGGGATACGAGCAGTACTTC. Its translation is CSVAGQGYEQYF.

This chain connects TRBV28 to TRBJ2-1, with a tentative D call TRBD1 (6 bases). The germline gives CDR1 MDHEN, CDR2 SYDVKM. The germline V and J ends were trimmed by 7 bases and 8 bases, with 12 bases remaining between them. CDR3 length: 12 residues. CDR3 sequence (DNA): TGTGCCAGCATTACCAGGGGTTATGAGCAGTTCTTC. Its translation is CASITRGYEQFF.

The chain uses TRBV9 and TRBJ2-7; 8 bases are a match to TRBD1. Germline CDR1 is SGDLS and CDR2 is YYNGEE. V was pared by 2 bases and J by 2 bases, with 3 bases of the junction left unmatched. This CDR3 spans 14 amino acids. The CDR3 DNA is TGTGCCAGCAGCGTGGCGACAGGGGCCTACGAGCAGTACTTC. It translates to CASSVATGAYEQYF.

The rearrangement joins TRBV5-1 to TRBJ2-3; the D gene is possibly TRBD2 (6 bases). Trimming removed 4 bases at V and 0 bases at J, with 18 bases between. The CDR3 has 17 residues. The germline V gene has CDR1 SGHRS and CDR2 YFSETQ. CDR3 DNA: TGCGCCAGCAGCGGGGGGACCGTGGAACCTAGCACAGATACGCAGTATTTT. This sequence encodes CASSGGTVEPSTDTQYF.

The chain recombines TRBV9 with TRBJ2-5; 8 positions agree with TRBD2. The germline CDR1 and CDR2 sequences are SGDLS and YYNGEE. The CDR3 runs to 14 residues. J lost 5 bases, V lost 3 bases, and 6 bases had no gene match. The CDR3: CASSARGGLETQYF. The CDR3 bases are TGTGCCAGCAGCGCCCGGGGGGGCCTTGAGACCCAGTACTTC. The variable domain in full, with the rest retrieved from reference TRBV9 and TRBJ2-5, is DSGVTQTPKHLITATGQRVTLRCSPRSGDLSVYWYQQSLDQGLQFLIQYYNGEERAKGNILERFSAQQFPDLHSELNLSSLELGDSALYFCASSARGGLETQYFGPGTRLLVL.

This chain joins TRBV9 and TRBJ2-1, with TRBD2 matching over 12 bases. CDR1 and CDR2 from the germline V gene are SGDLS and YYNGEE. V shed 2 bases, J shed 1 base, and the junction held 4 bases outside the gene matches. The CDR3 runs 17 residues. In nucleotides, the CDR3 is TGTGCCAGCAGCGTGCTAGCGGGAGGGCCGTCCTACAATGAGCAGTTCTTC. This gives the protein CASSVLAGGPSYNEQFF.

This clone was detected a few times. This CDR3 is CATSRDASGSGYEQFF. The DNA of the CDR3 is TGTGCCACCAGCAGAGATGCTAGCGGGAGTGGGTATGAGCAGTTCTTC. The V call is TRBV15, the J call TRBJ2-1, with 10 bases lining up with TRBD2. V shed 0 bases and J 8 bases; nucleotides not matched to a gene: 7. CDR1 is LNHNV and CDR2 is YYDKDF in the germline V gene (reference sequence). The CDR3 spans 16 residues.

The CDR3 sequence is CASSLGGGTYNQPQHF. In nucleotides, the CDR3 is TGTGCCAGCAGTTTGGGGGGGGGCACGTACAATCAGCCCCAGCATTTT. The chain recombines TRBV6-6 with TRBJ1-5; D is possibly TRBD1 (6 bases). Looked up from germline, CDR1 is MNHNY and CDR2 is SVGAGI (reference sequence). The CDR3 is 16 amino acids. V was pared by 4 bases and J by 3 bases, with 16 bases between.

This sequence joins TRBV6-5 and TRBJ2-1; 11 bases map to TRBD2. Looked up from germline, CDR1 is MNHEY and CDR2 is SVGAGI. Germline trimming cut 6 bases from V and 5 bases from J; bases unmatched to any gene: 6. The CDR3 is 15 amino acids. CDR3 nucleotides: TGTGCCAGCAGCCCCGGGACTAGCGGCCACAATGAGCAGTTCTTC. Translating gives CASSPGTSGHNEQFF.

This chain links TRBV18 with TRBJ2-5; the D gene is possibly TRBD1 (6 bases). The V gene lost 0 bases and the J gene lost 4 bases, with 12 bases spanning the gap. The length of the CDR3 is 15 residues. Germline lookup yields CDR1 KGHSH and CDR2 LQKENI. The CDR3 DNA sequence: TGTGCCAGCTCACCACCGGGGGCCGGTCGAGAGACCCAGTACTTC. Protein: CASSPPGAGRETQYF.

The chain carries TRBV6-1 and TRBJ2-3, with 8 bases identical to TRBD2. The CDR3 consists of 15 residues. Germline trimming cut 7 bases from V and 3 bases from J; bases unmatched to any gene: 9. Germline values: CDR1 MNHNS, CDR2 SASEGT. CDR3 nucleotides: TGTGCCAGCAACTCCCAGATAGCGGGGACAGATACGCAGTATTTT. Its protein is CASNSQIAGTDTQYF.

This clone has just one count. The chain links TRBV2 to TRBJ1-5; 9 bases align to TRBD1. V lost 10 bases, J lost 4 bases, and 17 bases stayed unmatched. Germline V gene data show CDR1 as SNHLY and CDR2 as FYNNEI. The CDR3 has 17 residues. The CDR3 sequence: CATTTRKPGQGNQPQHF. CDR3 sequence (DNA): TGTGCCACCACAACGCGAAAACCGGGACAGGGTAATCAGCCCCAGCATTTT.

This clone has only one observation. The chain has TRBV11-2 and TRBJ1-2; D unclear. V lost 0 bases to trimming and J lost 5 bases, with 7 bases between them. The length of the CDR3 is 13 residues. CDR1 is SGHAT and CDR2 is FQNNGV in the germline V gene. The chain's CDR3 is CASSLDPSYGYTF. As DNA, the CDR3 is TGTGCCAGCAGCTTAGATCCCTCGTATGGCTACACCTTC.

V gene TRBV6-6 combines with J gene TRBJ2-2; TRBD1 is a possible D gene (6 bases). CDR1 is MNHNY and CDR2 is SVGAGI in the germline V gene (reference sequence). V lost 6 bases and J lost 1, with 12 bases in between. CDR3 length: 15 residues. CDR3 residues: CASRRGQQNTGELFF. Written as DNA, the CDR3 is TGTGCCAGCAGACGAGGACAGCAGAACACCGGGGAGCTGTTTTTT.

This chain joins TRBV29-1 and TRBJ1-1, with 10 bases aligning to TRBD1. This CDR3 has 12 amino acids. The germline V gene has CDR1 SQVTM and CDR2 ANQGSEA. Trimming cost V 6 bases and J 5 bases; bases outside gene matches: 3. This CDR3 is CSVDRGRTEAFF. Written as DNA, the CDR3 is TGCAGCGTCGACAGGGGGCGAACTGAAGCTTTCTTT.

The rearrangement uses TRBV2 and TRBJ1-5, with 9 bases aligning to TRBD1. The CDR3 loop spans 15 amino acids. V gave up 5 bases and J gave up 6 bases; unmatched junction bases: 8. Germline values: CDR1 SNHLY, CDR2 FYNNEI. CDR3 region: CASSPTGGYGQPQHF. The CDR3 nucleotides are TGTGCCAGCAGTCCAACAGGGGGCTATGGTCAGCCCCAGCATTTT.

This sequence joins TRBV6-4 and TRBJ1-6, with D possibly matching TRBD1 (5 bases). Germline loops: CDR1 MRHNA, CDR2 SNTAGT. The CDR3 extends over 14 amino acids. V lost 2 bases, J lost 10 bases, and 12 bases lay in between. The CDR3 coding sequence is TGTGCCAGCAGTGACCAGGGCTCAGGCTCACCCCTCCACTTT. Translating gives CASSDQGSGSPLHF.

V is TRBV9 and J is TRBJ2-5; D gene unclear. The germline gives CDR1 SGDLS, CDR2 YYNGEE. This CDR3 has 14 amino acids. Trimming removed 1 base at V and 5 bases at J, with 12 bases between. CDR3 sequence: CASSVRAFGETQYF. The CDR3 DNA is TGTGCCAGCAGCGTAAGAGCCTTCGGTGAGACCCAGTACTTC.

The gene calls are TRBV20-1 and TRBJ1-3; no reliable D call. Germline CDR1 DFQATT, CDR2 SNEGSKA (reference sequence). V was pared by 6 bases and J by 7 bases, with 10 bases between. CDR3 length: 11 amino acids. DNA of the CDR3: TGCAGTGCGGAGAGGGTCAACACCATATATTTT. Translated, it gives CSAERVNTIYF.

The CDR3 DNA reads TGTGCCAGCAGTTTAGCGGCAGGGGGCACCTACGAGCAGTACTTC. It is translated as CASSLAAGGTYEQYF. This chain links TRBV6-5 with TRBJ2-7, with 8 nucleotides matching TRBD1. Germline CDR1 and CDR2: MNHEY and SVGAGI. Losses at the gene ends were 4 bases for V and 2 bases for J; bases not matched to a gene: 7. This CDR3 has 15 residues.

The V gene is TRBV19, the J gene TRBJ1-3; D is unclear. Germline V lookup: CDR1 LNHDA, CDR2 SQIVND (reference sequence). CDR3 length: 14 amino acids. V lost 6 bases, J lost 0 bases, and 9 bases lay in between. This CDR3 reads CASSLMSSGNTIYF. The CDR3 region has the DNA TGTGCCAGTAGCCTGATGAGCTCTGGAAACACCATATATTTT.

J is TRBJ2-6 and V is TRBV5-1; a weak D match, TRBD2 (6 bases). This CDR3 is built from 16 residues. From germline, CDR1 is SGHRS and CDR2 YFSETQ. V gave up 0 bases and J gave up 0 bases, with 7 bases separating them. The CDR3 loop reads CASSLDGSSGANVLTF. CDR3 coding DNA: TGCGCCAGCAGCTTGGACGGGAGCTCTGGGGCCAACGTCCTGACTTTC.

This rearrangement joins TRBV6-5 to TRBJ2-5; D unresolved. From germline, CDR1 is MNHEY and CDR2 SVGAGI. Trimming took off 2 bases at V and 1 base at J, with 11 bases between the two ends. This CDR3 region has 15 residues. In DNA, the CDR3 is TGTGCCAGCAGTTACAGTGGAGTTTCCCAAGAGACCCAGTACTTC. Translated: CASSYSGVSQETQYF.

CDR3 nucleotides: TGTGCTAGTGGTCTAGACTCAAATGGGAGATTGTCCTACGAGCAGTACTTC. It encodes CASGLDSNGRLSYEQYF. The V and J genes are TRBV12-5 and TRBJ2-5; maybe TRBD2 (5 bases). The J call is in doubt because the DNA end fits TRBJ2-7 better. The CDR3 sequence is 17 residues long. Germline V gives CDR1 LGHNT, CDR2 FRNRAP.

The chain has TRBV6-5 and TRBJ2-1; the D is unclear. Germline V gene data show CDR1 as MNHEY and CDR2 as SVGAGI. V was shortened by 0 bases and J by 4 bases, with 7 bases between the two germline ends. The CDR3 consists of 14 residues. The CDR3 DNA sequence: TGTGCCAGCAGTTACTCGAGCTCATACAATGAGCAGTTCTTC. Residues: CASSYSSSYNEQFF.

The rearrangement joins TRBV4-1 to TRBJ2-1, with a weak D call TRBD1 (6 bases). Between the trimmed V and J ends, which lost 6 bases and 7 bases, there was a span of 13 bases. Germline-derived CDR1 and CDR2 are MGHRA and YSYEKL. The CDR3 runs 13 residues. CDR3 region: CASSRNRENEQFF. The CDR3 nucleotides are TGCGCCAGCAGTCGCAACAGGGAGAATGAGCAGTTCTTC.